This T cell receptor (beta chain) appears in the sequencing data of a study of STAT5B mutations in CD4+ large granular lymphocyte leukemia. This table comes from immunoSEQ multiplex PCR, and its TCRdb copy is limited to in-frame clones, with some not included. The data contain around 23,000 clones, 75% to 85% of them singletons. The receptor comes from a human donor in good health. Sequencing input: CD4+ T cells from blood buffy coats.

DNA for the CDR3: TGTGCCAGCAGATCCGGACCTACGAACGAGCAGTACTTC. Encoded protein: CASRSGPTNEQYF. The chain is built from TRBV2 and TRBJ2-7, with D unclear. The germline gives CDR1 SNHLY, CDR2 FYNNEI. The CDR3 runs to 13 residues. Trimming left V 6 bases short and J 5 bases short, with 14 bases between.